A selection of T cell receptor beta chains follows, all from one sample in a study of beta chain features in type 1 diabetes. Generated by immunoSEQ multiplex PCR, the TCRdb table keeps only in-frame clones and is missing some. The sample lists some 150,000 clones, about 9.2% occurring once. Sequenced: central memory CD4+ T cells from blood. The receptors come from a man younger than 35 in good health. The CDR3 runs from the conserved cysteine through the conserved F or W. The D gene is left open where the match is weak. Not all rows give a size; the values are once, few, many and, for expanded clones, a class.

d_gene: .
j_gene: TRBJ2-3
abundance: .
v_gene: TRBV11-2
CDR3aa: CASSPGLSTDTQYF
CDR3nt: TGTGCCAGCAGCCCCGGACTCAGCACAGATACGCAGTATTTT

d_gene: .
j_gene: TRBJ1-2
abundance: few
v_gene: TRBV5-6
CDR3aa: CASSLVQNYGYTF
CDR3nt: TGTGCCAGCAGCTTGGTGCAGAACTATGGCTACACCTTC

d_gene: .
j_gene: TRBJ1-1
abundance: .
v_gene: TRBV19
CDR3aa: CASSPPRERNTEAFF
CDR3nt: TGTGCCAGTAGCCCTCCCCGGGAAAGGAACACTGAAGCTTTCTTT

d_gene: .
j_gene: TRBJ2-7
abundance: few
v_gene: TRBV7-9
CDR3aa: CASSPRTDGLEQYF
CDR3nt: TGTGCCAGCAGCCCACGGACAGACGGACTCGAGCAGTACTTC

d_gene: .
j_gene: TRBJ1-5
abundance: .
v_gene: TRBV18
CDR3aa: CASSTIGSGGPNQPQHF
CDR3nt: TGTGCCAGCTCTACGATCGGGAGTGGGGGACCCAATCAGCCCCAGCATTTT

d_gene: .
j_gene: TRBJ2-2
abundance: few
v_gene: TRBV7-3
CDR3aa: CASSKKRGGELFF
CDR3nt: TGTGCCAGCAGCAAAAAGCGCGGCGGGGAGCTGTTTTTT

d_gene: .
j_gene: TRBJ2-5
abundance: few
v_gene: TRBV11-2
CDR3aa: CASSPRATGRVETQYF
CDR3nt: TGTGCCAGCAGCCCCAGAGCAACAGGGAGGGTGGAGACCCAGTACTTC

d_gene: .
j_gene: TRBJ1-2
abundance: few
v_gene: TRBV6-6
CDR3aa: CASSPGSVNYGYTF
CDR3nt: TGTGCCAGCAGTCCCGGGTCTGTTAACTATGGCTACACCTTC

d_gene: .
j_gene: TRBJ1-5
abundance: .
v_gene: TRBV4-3
CDR3aa: CASSQDRQNLGNQPQHF
CDR3nt: TGCGCCAGCAGCCAAGATCGCCAGAATTTGGGCAATCAGCCCCAGCATTTT

d_gene: TRBD1
j_gene: TRBJ1-5
abundance: .
v_gene: TRBV18
CDR3aa: CASSANSGGWHQPQHF
CDR3nt: TGTGCCAGCTCAGCGAACTCAGGGGGCTGGCATCAGCCCCAGCATTTT

d_gene: TRBD1
j_gene: TRBJ1-2
abundance: .
v_gene: TRBV4-2
CDR3aa: CASSQRQGAVYGYTF
CDR3nt: TGTGCCAGCAGCCAAAGACAGGGGGCGGTCTATGGCTACACCTTC

d_gene: .
j_gene: TRBJ2-3
abundance: many
v_gene: TRBV28
CDR3aa: CASSLGGSGTDTQYF
CDR3nt: TGTGCCAGCAGTTTAGGAGGCTCCGGTACAGATACGCAGTATTTT

d_gene: TRBD2
j_gene: TRBJ2-1
abundance: .
v_gene: TRBV6-1
CDR3aa: CASRASGDNEQFF
CDR3nt: TGTGCCAGCAGGGCTAGCGGGGACAATGAGCAGTTCTTC

d_gene: .
j_gene: TRBJ2-1
abundance: .
v_gene: TRBV7-9
CDR3aa: CASSLTGTSYNEQFF
CDR3nt: TGTGCCAGCAGCCTCACAGGGACCTCCTACAATGAGCAGTTCTTC

d_gene: TRBD2
j_gene: TRBJ2-1
abundance: .
v_gene: TRBV2
CDR3aa: CASSQTSGNEQFF
CDR3nt: TGTGCCAGCAGTCAGACTAGCGGGAATGAGCAGTTCTTC

d_gene: TRBD1
j_gene: TRBJ2-5
abundance: .
v_gene: TRBV19
CDR3aa: CASSLRGTGGRETQYF
CDR3nt: TGTGCCAGTAGCCTCCGAGGGACAGGGGGCAGAGAGACCCAGTACTTC

d_gene: TRBD2
j_gene: TRBJ2-4
abundance: few
v_gene: TRBV19
CDR3aa: CASGLAGMNIQYF
CDR3nt: TGTGCCAGCGGACTAGCGGGGATGAACATTCAGTACTTC

d_gene: TRBD2
j_gene: TRBJ2-3
abundance: .
v_gene: TRBV5-1
CDR3aa: CASSLAGDTDTQYF
CDR3nt: TGCGCCAGCAGCCTTGCGGGGGACACAGATACGCAGTATTTT

d_gene: TRBD1
j_gene: TRBJ1-4
abundance: few
v_gene: TRBV6-5
CDR3aa: CASSPPLGGEEKLFF
CDR3nt: TGTGCCAGCAGTCCCCCCTTAGGGGGCGAGGAAAAACTGTTTTTT

d_gene: TRBD2
j_gene: TRBJ2-3
abundance: .
v_gene: TRBV6-1
CDR3aa: CASIEPGGRTDTQYF
CDR3nt: TGTGCCAGCATCGAACCGGGGGGGAGGACAGATACGCAGTATTTT

d_gene: .
j_gene: TRBJ2-3
abundance: few
v_gene: TRBV6-5
CDR3aa: CASTEPGGPGTQYF
CDR3nt: TGTGCCAGCACAGAACCCGGGGGGCCGGGTACGCAGTATTTT

d_gene: TRBD2
j_gene: TRBJ2-5
abundance: .
v_gene: TRBV7-7
CDR3aa: CASSWTSGQETQYF
CDR3nt: TGTGCCAGCAGCTGGACTAGCGGACAAGAGACCCAGTACTTC

d_gene: .
j_gene: TRBJ2-3
abundance: .
v_gene: TRBV11-2
CDR3aa: CASTDPPPAGGRSDTQYF
CDR3nt: TGTGCCAGCACCGACCCCCCCCCGGCGGGCGGAAGGTCAGATACGCAGTATTTT

d_gene: .
j_gene: TRBJ2-5
abundance: many
v_gene: TRBV27
CDR3aa: CASSSNYRETQYF
CDR3nt: TGTGCCAGCAGTTCGAATTACAGGGAGACCCAGTACTTC

d_gene: .
j_gene: TRBJ1-2
abundance: .
v_gene: TRBV28
CDR3aa: CASSFSQGSYTF
CDR3nt: TGTGCCAGCAGTTTTAGTCAGGGTAGCTACACCTTC

d_gene: .
j_gene: TRBJ2-3
abundance: many
v_gene: TRBV7-8
CDR3aa: CASTFEVNTDTQYF
CDR3nt: TGTGCCAGCACCTTCGAGGTAAACACAGATACGCAGTATTTT

d_gene: .
j_gene: TRBJ2-7
abundance: few
v_gene: TRBV4-2
CDR3aa: CASSRERSYEQYF
CDR3nt: TGTGCCAGCAGCCGAGAGCGCTCCTACGAGCAGTACTTC

d_gene: TRBD1
j_gene: TRBJ1-6
abundance: .
v_gene: TRBV5-6
CDR3aa: CASSETGVWNSPLHF
CDR3nt: TGTGCCAGCAGCGAGACAGGGGTTTGGAATTCACCCCTCCACTTT

d_gene: TRBD1
j_gene: TRBJ2-5
abundance: .
v_gene: TRBV5-4
CDR3aa: CASSPTGGVETQYF
CDR3nt: TGTGCCAGCAGCCCTACAGGGGGCGTAGAGACCCAGTACTTC

d_gene: .
j_gene: TRBJ1-1
abundance: few
v_gene: TRBV6-5
CDR3aa: CASSPSTGHFEAFF
CDR3nt: TGTGCCAGCAGTCCGTCAACGGGACACTTTGAAGCTTTCTTT

d_gene: TRBD1
j_gene: TRBJ1-2
abundance: .
v_gene: TRBV5-6
CDR3aa: CASREGARYGYTF
CDR3nt: TGTGCCAGCAGGGAGGGGGCGCGGTATGGCTACACCTTC

d_gene: .
j_gene: TRBJ1-6
abundance: .
v_gene: TRBV30
CDR3aa: CAWSVEAPDSPLHF
CDR3nt: TGTGCCTGGAGTGTAGAAGCCCCTGATTCACCCCTCCACTTT

d_gene: TRBD2
j_gene: TRBJ2-5
abundance: .
v_gene: TRBV13
CDR3aa: CASSSSLANQETQYF
CDR3nt: TGTGCCAGCAGTTCATCACTAGCGAACCAAGAGACCCAGTACTTC

d_gene: TRBD2
j_gene: TRBJ2-7
abundance: .
v_gene: TRBV6-6
CDR3aa: CASSPTSGEPYEQYF
CDR3nt: TGTGCCAGCAGCCCCACTAGCGGGGAACCCTACGAGCAGTACTTC

d_gene: TRBD2
j_gene: TRBJ2-5
abundance: .
v_gene: TRBV10-3
CDR3aa: CAISESPLTSSGGVVTQYF
CDR3nt: TGTGCCATCAGTGAGAGCCCCCTCACTTCCAGCGGGGGGGTGGTGACCCAGTACTTC

d_gene: .
j_gene: TRBJ1-2
abundance: medium-sized
v_gene: TRBV29-1
CDR3aa: CSGGRAAYGYTF
CDR3nt: TGCAGCGGAGGCAGGGCCGCCTATGGCTACACCTTC

d_gene: .
j_gene: TRBJ2-5
abundance: .
v_gene: TRBV4-3
CDR3aa: CASSLTDQETQYF
CDR3nt: TGCGCCAGCAGCTTGACAGACCAAGAGACCCAGTACTTC

d_gene: TRBD2
j_gene: TRBJ2-3
abundance: .
v_gene: TRBV19
CDR3aa: CASIGAGGADTQYF
CDR3nt: TGTGCCAGTATCGGGGCCGGGGGGGCAGATACGCAGTATTTT

d_gene: .
j_gene: TRBJ2-2
abundance: .
v_gene: TRBV5-4
CDR3aa: CASSYYTGELFF
CDR3nt: TGTGCCAGCTCTTACTACACCGGGGAGCTGTTTTTT

d_gene: .
j_gene: TRBJ2-3
abundance: .
v_gene: TRBV6-1
CDR3aa: CASSDPVTDTQYF
CDR3nt: TGTGCCAGCAGTGATCCGGTTACAGATACGCAGTATTTT

d_gene: .
j_gene: TRBJ1-5
abundance: .
v_gene: TRBV30
CDR3aa: CAWSARSGTAVRSRNQPQHF
CDR3nt: TGTGCCTGGAGCGCGAGGTCGGGTACGGCGGTAAGGTCGCGAAATCAGCCCCAGCATTTT

d_gene: .
j_gene: TRBJ2-7
abundance: .
v_gene: TRBV6-1
CDR3aa: CASNPPERGYEQYF
CDR3nt: TGTGCCAGCAACCCCCCAGAACGAGGCTACGAGCAGTACTTC

d_gene: TRBD2
j_gene: TRBJ2-3
abundance: .
v_gene: TRBV4-1
CDR3aa: CASSPQVLLAGGTDTQYF
CDR3nt: TGCGCCAGCAGCCCCCAAGTACTACTAGCGGGGGGCACAGATACGCAGTATTTT

d_gene: TRBD1
j_gene: TRBJ2-5
abundance: .
v_gene: TRBV30
CDR3aa: CAWSEGAPQETQYF
CDR3nt: TGTGCCTGGAGCGAGGGGGCTCCCCAAGAGACCCAGTACTTC

d_gene: .
j_gene: TRBJ2-1
abundance: .
v_gene: TRBV4-1
CDR3aa: CASSQSNPNEQFF
CDR3nt: TGCGCCAGCAGCCAAAGCAACCCAAATGAGCAGTTCTTC

d_gene: TRBD2
j_gene: TRBJ2-2
abundance: few
v_gene: TRBV19
CDR3aa: CASSAGLAHTGELFF
CDR3nt: TGTGCCAGTAGTGCGGGACTAGCGCACACCGGGGAGCTGTTTTTT

d_gene: TRBD1
j_gene: TRBJ2-5
abundance: .
v_gene: TRBV7-9
CDR3aa: CASSRSEGAAETQYF
CDR3nt: TGTGCCAGCAGCCGCTCTGAGGGGGCAGCTGAGACCCAGTACTTC

d_gene: .
j_gene: TRBJ1-1
abundance: .
v_gene: TRBV5-8
CDR3aa: CASSPYGTEAFF
CDR3nt: TGTGCCAGCAGCCCGTACGGCACTGAAGCTTTCTTT

d_gene: .
j_gene: TRBJ2-1
abundance: .
v_gene: TRBV6-6
CDR3aa: CASSSPDRYNEQFF
CDR3nt: TGTGCCAGCAGTTCCCCGGACAGATACAATGAGCAGTTCTTC

d_gene: .
j_gene: TRBJ2-1
abundance: few
v_gene: TRBV28
CDR3aa: CASSLPGSSYNEQFF
CDR3nt: TGTGCCAGCAGTTTACCGGGGAGCTCCTACAATGAGCAGTTCTTC

d_gene: TRBD2
j_gene: TRBJ2-3
abundance: many
v_gene: TRBV7-9
CDR3aa: CASSVALAGGTDTQYF
CDR3nt: TGTGCCAGCAGCGTAGCCCTAGCGGGGGGGACAGATACGCAGTATTTT

d_gene: .
j_gene: TRBJ1-2
abundance: few
v_gene: TRBV2
CDR3aa: CASRFRVGGYTF
CDR3nt: TGTGCCAGCAGATTTAGAGTCGGGGGCTACACCTTC